These 6 T cell receptor beta chains came from one sample sequenced in a study of blood T cell repertoires in COVID-19. Sequencing used immunoSEQ multiplex PCR; TCRdb keeps in-frame clones, though not all of them. The table shows around 200,000 clones, with about 88% occurring only once. The specimen sequenced was peripheral blood. These receptors originate from a man between 25 and 39 years old with active or convalescent COVID-19.

This rearrangement joins TRBV5-1 to TRBJ1-4; 11 nucleotides line up with TRBD1. The CDR3 is 16 amino acids. Looked up from germline, CDR1 is SGHRS and CDR2 is YFSETQ. V was clipped by 4 bases and J by 8 bases; unmatched bases: 10. This CDR3 is CASSQGTGGSAEKLFF. The CDR3 DNA sequence: TGCGCCAGCAGCCAAGGGACAGGGGGATCGGCGGAAAAACTGTTTTTT.

The V and J genes are TRBV7-2 and TRBJ1-1; possibly TRBD1 for D (5 bases). V lost 5 bases, J lost 4 bases, and 14 bases lay in between. Germline CDR1 and CDR2: SGHTA and FQGNSA. The CDR3 covers 14 residues. The CDR3 coding sequence is TGTGCCAGCAGCCCGGGACGGGGGAGCACTGAAGCTTTCTTT. Encoded protein: CASSPGRGSTEAFF. Combining the CDR3 with reference TRBV7-2 and TRBJ1-1 gives the whole variable domain GAGVSQSPSNKVTEKGKDVELRCDPISGHTALYWYRQSLGQGLEFLIYFQGNSAPDKSGLPSDRFSAERTGGSVSTLTIQRTQQEDSAVYLCASSPGRGSTEAFFGQGTRLTVV.

DNA for the CDR3: TGTGCCAGCGCACAGGGCCACCAAGAGACCCAGTACTTC. Residues: CASAQGHQETQYF. The chain carries TRBV7-6 and TRBJ2-5; weak D call: TRBD1 (6 bases). Germline values: CDR1 SGHVS, CDR2 FNYEAQ. This CDR3 has 13 residues. V gave up 8 bases and J gave up 0 bases, with 10 bases separating them.

The chain recombines TRBV27 with TRBJ1-4, with D uncertain. Trimming removed 6 bases at V and 7 bases at J, with 15 bases between. The CDR3 is 14 residues long. CDR1 and CDR2 from the germline V gene are MNHEY and SMNVEV (reference sequence). The CDR3 region has the DNA TGTGCCAGCAGCCTCGACGGGAGTGGTGAAAAACTGTTTTTT. Its protein is CASSLDGSGEKLFF.

V gene TRBV15 combines with J gene TRBJ2-2; unclear D gene. The CDR3 has 14 residues. Germline lookup yields CDR1 LNHNV and CDR2 YYDKDF (reference sequence). V lost 3 bases, J lost 6 bases, and 11 bases lay in between. This CDR3 is CATSSRSESGELFF. CDR3 nucleotides: TGTGCCACCAGCAGTCGATCGGAGTCCGGGGAGCTGTTTTTT.

This clone has more than one count but fewer than ten. Other nucleotide sequences in the sample specify the same CDR3. The CDR3 is CASSLGSSGTGELFF. CDR3 nucleotides: TGCGCCAGCAGCTTGGGTTCTAGCGGGACCGGGGAGCTGTTTTTT. The chain has TRBV5-1 and TRBJ2-2; 8 nucleotides line up with TRBD2. The CDR3 spans 15 residues. Trimming took 0 bases from V and 5 from J; bases not matched to a gene: 3. Germline loops: CDR1 SGHRS, CDR2 YFSETQ.